This T cell receptor beta chain is drawn from a study of post-analysis software for immune sequencing data. Study conclusions and caveats: Compared with controls, patients had more of about 5 TRBV segments, including TRBV5-6, TRBV5-1 and TRBV20-1.

The CDR3 runs 15 residues. V lost 0 bases and J 1 base, leaving 10 bases between the germline ends. Germline V gene data show CDR1 as SGHKS and CDR2 as YYEKEE (reference sequence). This clonotype was detected only a few times. Its specificity is not known. Unique molecular identifiers featured in each of the TCR beta cDNA libraries. Via MiXCR, TCRdb re-called the PCR reads, giving one row per CDR3 protein. The sample lists hundreds of thousands of distinct CDR3 sequences, roughly 27% occurring once. Sequenced material: blood. The receptor was derived from a girl under 18 with multiple sclerosis. The J gene is TRBJ1-1, the V gene TRBV5-5; the D is unclear. The CDR3: CASSLVGVGNTEAFF. DNA of the CDR3: TGTGCCAGCAGCTTGGTCGGCGTTGGGAACACTGAAGCTTTCTTT.